Listed below are T cell receptor beta chains from one sample, sequenced in a study of PD-1 blockade in classical Hodgkin lymphoma. Clones were read by immunoSEQ multiplex PCR, and TCRdb kept only the in-frame ones, dropping some. The repertoire holds around 2,000 clones, with about 80% as singletons. This sample comprised CD8+ T cells from blood, obtained at baseline. These receptors originate from a human donor with classical Hodgkin lymphoma. The conserved cysteine and the conserved F or W are not part of the CDR3 here. The size entry is marked missing in some rows and otherwise reads once, few, many or a size class.

len: 15; v_gene: TRBV5-1; j_gene: TRBJ1-2; abundance: .; CDR3aa: ASSLRAVKSGTAGYT
len: 13; v_gene: TRBV28; j_gene: TRBJ2-7; abundance: few; CDR3aa: ASRLAGGLQYEQY
len: 13; v_gene: TRBV7-9; j_gene: TRBJ1-1; abundance: .; CDR3aa: ASSSTQGANTEAF
len: 13; v_gene: TRBV7-2; j_gene: TRBJ1-2; abundance: .; CDR3aa: ASSWPGQKNYGYT
len: 12; v_gene: TRBV2; j_gene: TRBJ2-5; abundance: .; CDR3aa: ASSATGGLETQY
len: 13; v_gene: TRBV11-2; j_gene: TRBJ1-5; abundance: .; CDR3aa: ASSMGSYSNQPQH
len: 9; v_gene: TRBV28; j_gene: TRBJ2-2; abundance: .; CDR3aa: ASSQGGELF
len: 10; v_gene: TRBV7-2; j_gene: TRBJ2-7; abundance: .; CDR3aa: ASSSQGLGEY
len: 13; v_gene: TRBV6-6; j_gene: TRBJ1-2; abundance: .; CDR3aa: ASSFDRLEVYGYT
len: 11; v_gene: TRBV27; j_gene: TRBJ2-5; abundance: .; CDR3aa: ASMGLAKETQY
len: 10; v_gene: TRBV12-5; j_gene: TRBJ1-2; abundance: .; CDR3aa: ASGLTNYGYT
len: 11; v_gene: TRBV29-1; j_gene: TRBJ2-5; abundance: .; CDR3aa: SVDGGWQETQY
len: 14; v_gene: TRBV30; j_gene: TRBJ2-3; abundance: .; CDR3aa: AWGESSGGPTDTQY
len: 14; v_gene: TRBV4-1; j_gene: TRBJ2-7; abundance: .; CDR3aa: ASSQAPGLGSYEQY
len: 12; v_gene: TRBV7-9; j_gene: TRBJ2-7; abundance: .; CDR3aa: ASSFPGGSYEQY
len: 11; v_gene: TRBV4-1; j_gene: TRBJ1-5; abundance: few; CDR3aa: ASSQGGVQPQH
len: 13; v_gene: TRBV9; j_gene: TRBJ1-1; abundance: .; CDR3aa: ASSAATGRGAEAF
len: 14; v_gene: TRBV4-3; j_gene: TRBJ2-7; abundance: .; CDR3aa: ASSHDTSGGLYEQY
len: 13; v_gene: TRBV7-9; j_gene: TRBJ1-1; abundance: large; CDR3aa: ASSDTRTGVPEAF
len: 9; v_gene: TRBV13; j_gene: TRBJ2-5; abundance: .; CDR3aa: ASSLLGTQY
len: 11; v_gene: TRBV7-9; j_gene: TRBJ2-7; abundance: .; CDR3aa: ASREGSSYEQY
len: 13; v_gene: TRBV5-1; j_gene: TRBJ2-1; abundance: .; CDR3aa: ASSLGGLLYNEQF
len: 13; v_gene: TRBV13; j_gene: TRBJ1-6; abundance: large; CDR3aa: ASSHLDGGGSPLH
len: 14; v_gene: TRBV10-3; j_gene: TRBJ2-1; abundance: .; CDR3aa: AISEPGLAGFNEQF
len: 11; v_gene: TRBV4-2; j_gene: TRBJ2-7; abundance: .; CDR3aa: ASSQGENYEQY
len: 12; v_gene: TRBV7-6; j_gene: TRBJ1-5; abundance: once; CDR3aa: ASSLQGAHQPQH
len: 10; v_gene: TRBV6-1; j_gene: TRBJ2-1; abundance: .; CDR3aa: ASSEMSIEQF
len: 12; v_gene: TRBV6-5; j_gene: TRBJ2-7; abundance: .; CDR3aa: ASSRRNRGNEQY
len: 11; v_gene: TRBV30; j_gene: TRBJ1-6; abundance: .; CDR3aa: AWSTGYNSPLH
len: 13; v_gene: TRBV6-5; j_gene: TRBJ2-7; abundance: .; CDR3aa: ASSTGTSGYYEQY
len: 13; v_gene: TRBV5-6; j_gene: TRBJ1-1; abundance: .; CDR3aa: ASSLEKSEKDEAF
len: 11; v_gene: TRBV2; j_gene: TRBJ1-5; abundance: few; CDR3aa: ASSGGGIGAQH
len: 16; v_gene: TRBV4-3; j_gene: TRBJ2-7; abundance: .; CDR3aa: ASSPVRGSGSVLDEQY
len: 9; v_gene: TRBV28; j_gene: TRBJ2-7; abundance: .; CDR3aa: ASGTGYEQY
len: 10; v_gene: TRBV7-9; j_gene: TRBJ1-2; abundance: .; CDR3aa: AQGQGTSGYT
len: 9; v_gene: TRBV2; j_gene: TRBJ1-2; abundance: large; CDR3aa: ADRDLGGYT
len: 14; v_gene: TRBV27; j_gene: TRBJ2-1; abundance: once; CDR3aa: ASSPTGGLVSNEQF
len: 13; v_gene: TRBV7-8; j_gene: TRBJ2-7; abundance: .; CDR3aa: ASSLAGGPSYEQY
len: 13; v_gene: TRBV7-9; j_gene: TRBJ2-1; abundance: .; CDR3aa: ASSNRDRGRNEQF
len: 11; v_gene: TRBV5-5; j_gene: TRBJ1-2; abundance: .; CDR3aa: ASSLQGFHGYT